One and the same sample provided the 25 T cell receptor beta chains below, sequenced in a study of immune evolution from preneoplasia to lung adenocarcinoma. Sequenced by immunoSEQ multiplex PCR; TCRdb stores in-frame clones only, minus some. The sample gives 3,500 to 4,500 clones, about 82% of which show up once; roughly 12% is in the top ten. Sequenced input: FFPE lung adenocarcinoma in situ tissue. The receptor set was obtained from a person aged 60 to 80 with lung adenocarcinoma.

This chain links TRBV18 with TRBJ1-1; no reliable D call. The CDR3 totals 13 residues. Germline-derived CDR1 and CDR2 are KGHSH and LQKENI. Trimming cost V 3 bases and J 1 base, with 6 bases left between them. CDR3 coding DNA: TGTGCCAGCTCACCGATTCAGAACACTGAAGCTTTCTTT. This gives the protein CASSPIQNTEAFF.

The V gene is TRBV18, the J gene TRBJ2-7; D uncertain. The ends were cut back, 0 bases at V and 1 base at J, with 1 base in the middle. CDR1 is KGHSH, CDR2 LQKENI, per germline. The CDR3 totals 12 residues. The CDR3 DNA follows: TGTGCCAGCTCACCACCTTCCTACGAGCAGTACTTC. Translating it yields CASSPPSYEQYF. Supplemented by reference TRBV18 and TRBJ2-7, the full variable domain reads NAGVMQNPRHLVRRRGQEARLRCSPMKGHSHVYWYRQLPEEGLKFMVYLQKENIIDESGMPKERFSAEFPKEGPSILRIQQVVRGDSAAYFCASSPPSYEQYFGPGTRLTVT.

This clone was seen more than once but under ten times. The chain joins TRBV28 to TRBJ2-3; the D is unclear. Between the trimmed V and J ends, which lost 5 bases and 0 bases, there was a span of 9 bases. This CDR3 has 14 residues. The V gene's germline CDR1 is MDHEN and CDR2 SYDVKM. CDR3 loop: CASSGVDSTDTQYF. In DNA, the CDR3 is TGTGCCAGCAGTGGGGTGGACAGCACAGATACGCAGTATTTT.

The chain has TRBV12-5 and TRBJ2-5; D uncertain. Per germline, CDR1 LGHNT and CDR2 FRNRAP. The length of the CDR3 is 14 residues. V lost 4 bases, J lost 4 bases, and 13 bases lay in between. This CDR3 is CASGSDLHRETQYF. In DNA form, the CDR3 reads TGTGCTAGTGGTTCCGACCTTCATAGAGAGACCCAGTACTTC.

V is TRBV5-8 and J is TRBJ2-5; 12 bases agree with TRBD2. The ends lost 5 bases at V and 3 bases at J; junction bases unmatched: 8. Germline V gene data show CDR1 as SGHTS and CDR2 as YDEGEE. This CDR3 has 16 amino acids. The CDR3 region is CASRLGLAGTEETQYF. CDR3 bases: TGTGCCAGCAGGCTCGGACTAGCGGGGACGGAAGAGACCCAGTACTTC. The whole variable domain, filled in from reference TRBV5-8 and TRBJ2-5, reads EAGVTQSPTHLIKTRGQQATLRCSPISGHTSVYWYQQALGLGLQFLLWYDEGEERNRGNFPPRFSGRQFPNYSSELNVNALELEDSALYLCASRLGLAGTEETQYFGPGTRLLVL.

The chain links TRBV5-4 to TRBJ2-3; the D is unclear. Looked up from germline, CDR1 is SGHNT and CDR2 is YYREEE (reference sequence). CDR3 size: 14 residues. Between the trimmed V and J ends, which lost 2 bases and 4 bases, there was a span of 11 bases. The CDR3 loop reads CASSFQLVPDTQYF. In DNA form, the CDR3 reads TGTGCCAGCAGCTTCCAGCTAGTTCCAGATACGCAGTATTTT.

The rearrangement joins TRBV4-3 to TRBJ1-3; no clear D gene. CDR1 and CDR2 from the germline V gene are LGHNA and YSLEER. Trimming removed 4 bases from V and 0 bases from J, with 10 bases in between. CDR3 size: 15 residues. CDR3 coding DNA: TGCGCCAGCAGCCTCAGACGGGGCTCTGGAAACACCATATATTTT. Its translation is CASSLRRGSGNTIYF.

The rearrangement joins TRBV11-3 to TRBJ2-1; no definite D call. The V and J ends lost 0 bases and 2 bases respectively, with 8 bases between them. The V gene's germline CDR1 is SGHNT and CDR2 YENEEA. The CDR3 length is 15 residues. The CDR3 nucleotides read TGTGCCAGCAGCTTAGATCCGAACGCCTACAATGAGCAGTTCTTC. Translated, it gives CASSLDPNAYNEQFF. Full variable domain (remainder filled in from reference TRBV11-3 and TRBJ2-1): EAGVVQSPRYKIIEKKQPVAFWCNPISGHNTLYWYLQNLGQGPELLIRYENEEAVDDSQLPKDRFSAERLKGVDSTLKIQPAELGDSAVYLCASSLDPNAYNEQFFGPGTRLTVL.

This clone occurred a few times. J is TRBJ2-7 and V is TRBV6-4; possibly TRBD2 for D (5 bases). CDR1 is MRHNA, CDR2 SNTAGT, per germline. V dropped 4 bases and J dropped 3 bases, with 13 bases sitting between them. This CDR3 has 14 residues. The CDR3 spells CASSALAGGYEQYF. The DNA of the CDR3 is TGTGCCAGCAGTGCCCTAGCAGGAGGCTACGAGCAGTACTTC.

The V and J genes are TRBV7-6 and TRBJ2-2; possible D gene TRBD1, 5 bases. Trimming removed 4 bases from V and 6 bases from J, with 9 bases in between. Germline V gives CDR1 SGHVS, CDR2 FNYEAQ. This CDR3 spans 13 amino acids. The CDR3 reads CASSSAGSGELFF. CDR3 coding DNA: TGTGCCAGCAGCTCGGCAGGGTCCGGGGAGCTGTTTTTT.

Here the CDR3 reads CAITTMVGELFF. CDR3 coding DNA: TGTGCCATCACGACGATGGTCGGGGAGCTGTTTTTT. V and J are TRBV7-2 and TRBJ2-2; no clear D. From germline, CDR1 is SGHTA and CDR2 FQGNSA. V was clipped by 10 bases and J by 7 bases, with 13 bases between them. This CDR3 has 12 amino acids.

This clone came up a few times. This chain connects TRBV7-2 to TRBJ1-1; 7 bases agree with TRBD1. V lost 1 base to trimming and J lost 1 base; unmatched junction nucleotides: 6. The CDR3 has 16 amino acids. CDR1 is SGHTA, CDR2 FQGNSA, per germline. The chain's CDR3 is CASSLVQGGRNTEAFF. CDR3 DNA: TGTGCCAGCAGCTTAGTTCAGGGGGGACGGAACACTGAAGCTTTCTTT.

The chain uses TRBV18 and TRBJ2-7; D ambiguous. The V and J ends lost 3 bases and 0 bases respectively, with 3 bases between them. The CDR3 consists of 12 residues. CDR1 and CDR2 (germline): KGHSH, LQKENI. The CDR3 region is CASSPDSYEQYF. The CDR3 coding sequence is TGTGCCAGCTCACCGGACTCCTACGAGCAGTACTTC.

The chain has TRBV10-3 and TRBJ1-5; D not certain. V shed 2 bases and J shed 4 bases, with 6 bases lying between them. The CDR3 length is 13 residues. Germline CDR1 ENHRY, CDR2 SYGVKD. This chain's CDR3 is CAISERGNQPQHF. The CDR3 nucleotides read TGTGCCATCAGTGAGCGCGGTAATCAGCCCCAGCATTTT.

This chain joins TRBV19 and TRBJ1-1; the D gene is possibly TRBD1 (6 bases). The CDR3 is made up of 15 amino acids. V lost 2 bases to trimming and J lost 4 bases, with 14 bases between them. The germline V gene encodes CDR1 LNHDA and CDR2 SQIVND (reference sequence). The CDR3 coding sequence is TGTGCCAGTAGTATATTCGGGACACTGGGCACTGAAGCTTTCTTT. Amino acids: CASSIFGTLGTEAFF.

V is TRBV15 and J is TRBJ1-1; tentative D call: TRBD1 (5 bases). CDR3 size: 14 residues. The germline V gene has CDR1 LNHNV and CDR2 YYDKDF (reference sequence). V shed 5 bases and J shed 0 bases, with 10 bases lying between them. The CDR3 region is CATSAGRMNTEAFF. Written as DNA, the CDR3 is TGTGCCACCAGCGCAGGGAGGATGAACACTGAAGCTTTCTTT.

The chain links TRBV28 to TRBJ2-7; perhaps TRBD1 as D (5 bases). The V gene's germline CDR1 is MDHEN and CDR2 SYDVKM. The CDR3 spans 13 residues. The V gene lost 6 bases and the J gene lost 3 bases, with 12 bases spanning the gap. CDR3 amino acids: CASSKNQGYEQYF. The DNA for the CDR3 is TGTGCCAGCAGCAAGAATCAGGGCTACGAGCAGTACTTC.

The chain links TRBV5-5 to TRBJ1-2; 9 nucleotides align to TRBD1. The CDR3 is 14 amino acids. With 4 bases clipped from V and 6 bases from J, the junction kept 7 bases outside the gene matches. Looked up from germline, CDR1 is SGHKS and CDR2 is YYEKEE (reference sequence). The CDR3 is CASSVATGGHGYTF. Written as DNA, the CDR3 is TGTGCCAGCAGCGTGGCCACAGGGGGCCATGGCTACACCTTC.

Regarding this clone: The junction does not match germline at one end; this may be a read error. The sample holds other DNA sequences that translate to the same CDR3. The chain is built from TRBV9 and TRBJ2-5; D is undetermined. Per germline, CDR1 SGDLS and CDR2 YYNGEE. The CDR3 is made up of 13 amino acids. The CDR3 here is CASSPGTLETQYF. As DNA, the CDR3 is TGTGCCAGCAGCCCGGGCACCTTGGAGACCCAATACTTC.

The rearrangement uses TRBV4-1 and TRBJ2-2; TRBD2 matches 8 bases. With 4 bases clipped from V and 2 bases from J, the junction kept 6 bases outside the gene matches. Germline lookup yields CDR1 MGHRA and CDR2 YSYEKL. The CDR3 runs to 16 residues. The CDR3 reads CASSLLAGGNTGELFF. The CDR3 DNA sequence: TGCGCCAGCAGCCTTTTGGCGGGGGGAAACACCGGGGAGCTGTTTTTT.

J is TRBJ1-1 and V is TRBV18; tentatively, D is TRBD1 (6 bases). With 3 bases removed from V and 4 bases from J, the gap between germline ends came to 18 bases. Germline assignment: CDR1 KGHSH and CDR2 LQKENI. This CDR3 comprises 16 residues. The CDR3 here is CASSPAPTGSGTEAFF. The CDR3, as DNA: TGTGCCAGCTCACCCGCCCCGACAGGAAGCGGCACTGAAGCTTTCTTT.

CDR3 bases: TGTGCCAGCAGCGTAGAGTGGGGGGAGTACAATGAGCAGTTCTTC. Translation gives CASSVEWGEYNEQFF. The J gene is TRBJ2-1, the V gene TRBV9, with a tentative D call TRBD2 (6 bases). V was shortened by 0 bases and J by 4 bases, with 11 bases between the two germline ends. Germline V gene data show CDR1 as SGDLS and CDR2 as YYNGEE. This CDR3 comprises 15 residues. Looking up the rest from reference TRBV9 and TRBJ2-1 gives the full variable domain: DSGVTQTPKHLITATGQRVTLRCSPRSGDLSVYWYQQSLDQGLQFLIQYYNGEERAKGNILERFSAQQFPDLHSELNLSSLELGDSALYFCASSVEWGEYNEQFFGPGTRLTVL.

Comment on this clone: A junction boundary mismatches the germline segment, possibly from a read error. V is TRBV7-7 and J is TRBJ1-2, with a tentative D call TRBD1 (5 bases). Germline values: CDR1 SSHAT, CDR2 FNYEAQ (reference sequence). There are 14 residues in the CDR3. CDR3 sequence reads: CASSPLVGVYGYTF. CDR3 in DNA: TGTGCTAGCAGCCCCCTGGTGGGGGTCTATGGCTACACCTTC.

The chain is built from TRBV28 and TRBJ1-3; D is possibly TRBD1 (5 bases). Between the trimmed V and J ends, which lost 10 bases and 3 bases, there was a span of 13 bases. The germline V gene encodes CDR1 MDHEN and CDR2 SYDVKM. The CDR3 consists of 13 residues. The CDR3 region is CATRGVYGNTIYF. The CDR3 DNA reads TGTGCCACCAGAGGGGTTTATGGAAACACCATATATTTT.

The chain recombines TRBV7-2 with TRBJ2-2, with D possibly TRBD1 on 5 matching bases. The germline V and J ends were trimmed by 1 base and 6 bases, with 15 bases remaining between them. This CDR3 comprises 16 residues. Germline V gene data show CDR1 as SGHTA and CDR2 as FQGNSA. CDR3 sequence (DNA): TGTGCCAGCAGCTTAGGAATGCAGGGCTTGGCCGGGGAGCTGTTTTTT. Translation gives CASSLGMQGLAGELFF.